These 2 T cell receptor beta chains share one sample of origin, sequenced in a study of CD8+CD57+ T cells in acquired aplastic anemia. The template used for profiling TCR beta VDJ and CDR3 was genomic DNA. TCRdb passed the reads through MiXCR, listing each CDR3 protein once. The sample holds roughly 64,000 distinct CDR3 sequences, about 56% seen once. Sequenced sample: sorted CD4+, CD8+, or CD8+CD57+ T cells (not recorded which) from PBMCs. The receptors were gathered from a human donor in good health, serving as a control.

This clonotype was seen ten or more times. This chain uses TRBV5-1 with TRBJ1-1, with TRBD1 as a possible D gene (5 bases). Trimming left V 0 bases short and J 2 bases short, with 11 bases between. Per the germline V gene, CDR1 is SGHRS and CDR2 is YFSETQ. The CDR3 runs to 15 residues. The CDR3 spells CASSLGGAFNTEAFF. CDR3 sequence (DNA): TGCGCCAGCAGCTTGGGCGGGGCTTTTAACACTGAAGCTTTCTTT.

Concerning this clonotype itself: Given a much more abundant clone one base away, this may be a read error. This chain uses TRBV28 with TRBJ2-1, with D unresolved. The germline V gene encodes CDR1 MDHEN and CDR2 SYDVKM. The CDR3 consists of 14 residues. The CDR3 DNA reads as TGTGCCATCAGTCCCGCCAGCACACGAAAACGGGAGTTCTTC. This translates into CAISPASTRKREFF.